This T cell receptor (beta chain) is drawn from a study of control samples from healthy donors and cancer patients. TCRdb's copy holds only in-frame clones and misses some; the assay was immunoSEQ multiplex PCR. Among some 140,000 clones listed, around 96% were seen once. The CDR3 is 14 amino acids. Per germline, CDR1 SGHRS and CDR2 YFSETQ. V dropped 4 bases and J dropped 4 bases, with 15 bases sitting between them. The origin of this receptor is a man aged 35 to 55 in good health. The V gene is TRBV5-1, the J gene TRBJ2-7; D is tentatively TRBD1 or TRBD2 (5 bases each). Sequencing was done on a sample of blood. The DNA for the CDR3 is TGCGCCAGCAGCGCCCGGGACCGGAGTTACGAGCAGTACTTC. As protein: CASSARDRSYEQYF.